These T cell receptor beta chains were read from a single sample in a study of cytomegalovirus exposure and HLA in healthy donors. Clones were sequenced by immunoSEQ multiplex PCR, and TCRdb holds only the in-frame ones, with some missing. The profile covers 200,000 or so clones, with over 70% appearing a single time and around 2.1% taken by the ten largest. The material sequenced was PBMCs. The receptor source for this set is a young woman in good health and CMV-seropositive. Each CDR3 is given with its conserved first and last residue. Each record gives: D gene, clone size, V gene, J gene, CDR3 DNA, CDR3 protein. The D gene is left open where the match is weak. Only part of the rows carry a size: once, few, many, or a class if the clone is expanded.

>TRBD1|-|TRBV5-6|TRBJ2-5
TGTGCCAGCAGCTGGGGACAGGTGAACACAGAGACCCAGTACTTC
CASSWGQVNTETQYF
>-|-|TRBV7-2|TRBJ1-3
TGTGCCAGCAGCTCTCGCCAGTTCTCTGGAAACACCATATATTTT
CASSSRQFSGNTIYF
>TRBD1|-|TRBV6-1|TRBJ2-3
TGTGCCATCAATCCTCGGGACAGGGGGTTCGTTACGCAGTATTTT
CAINPRDRGFVTQYF
>TRBD1|few|TRBV6-4|TRBJ2-3
TGTGCCAGCAGTGACGGGACAGGGACAGATACGCAGTATTTT
CASSDGTGTDTQYF
>-|-|TRBV7-6|TRBJ1-5
TGTGCCAGCAGCTTACAGGGTGGTCAGCCCCAGCATTTT
CASSLQGGQPQHF
>TRBD1|-|TRBV9|TRBJ2-5
TGTGCCAGCAGCGTGGGACAGAGTAAAGAGACCCAGTACTTC
CASSVGQSKETQYF
>-|-|TRBV25-1|TRBJ1-2
TGTGCCAGCAGTTCCGGGAACTATGGCTACACCTTC
CASSSGNYGYTF
>TRBD1|-|TRBV7-6|TRBJ1-3
TGTGCCAGCAGCTTATTCGACAGGGCAGGGATAAGCACCATATATTTT
CASSLFDRAGISTIYF
>-|-|TRBV7-8|TRBJ2-3
TGTGCCAGCAGCTTGCAGCGGAGCACAGATACGCAGTATTTT
CASSLQRSTDTQYF
>-|-|TRBV18|TRBJ1-1
TGTGCCAGCTCACCACCCCAGGGGACGAAGAACACTGAAGCTTTCTTT
CASSPPQGTKNTEAFF
>TRBD2|-|TRBV7-9|TRBJ2-1
TGTGCCAGCAGCTTAGATACCCCTAGCGGAACGTTCTTC
CASSLDTPSGTFF
>TRBD1|-|TRBV5-1|TRBJ1-2
TGCGCCAGCAGCTTGAGGACAGGGGAGGCTTATGGCTACACCTTC
CASSLRTGEAYGYTF
>TRBD2|-|TRBV6-5|TRBJ2-1
TGTGCCAGCAGTCCAATAGCGGGGGGGCTTAGTGAGCAGTTCTTC
CASSPIAGGLSEQFF
>-|-|TRBV18|TRBJ1-5
TGTGCCAGCTCACCACAGCAGGATCAGCCCCAGCATTTT
CASSPQQDQPQHF
>TRBD1|-|TRBV28|TRBJ2-7
TGTGCCAGCAGTTTCTCGGACAGGGTGTCCTACGAGCAGTACTTC
CASSFSDRVSYEQYF
>-|once|TRBV2|TRBJ1-3
TGTGCCAGCAGTGAGGGGCCACAGTACTCTGGAAACACCATATATTTT
CASSEGPQYSGNTIYF
>-|-|TRBV4-1|TRBJ2-7
TGCGCCAGCAGCCAAGAATGGGGCGCGTCCTACGAGCAGTACTTC
CASSQEWGASYEQYF
>-|-|TRBV28|TRBJ1-2
TGTGCCAGCAGACATGGAGGGGATGGCTACACCTTC
CASRHGGDGYTF
>TRBD1|-|TRBV29-1|TRBJ2-6
TGCAGCGTTCTAGACAGGGGGTCTTCCGGGGCCAACGTCCTGACTTTC
CSVLDRGSSGANVLTF
>-|-|TRBV2|TRBJ2-5
TGTGCCAGCAGTGACTCGGCCTTAGACAGGTCATTAGGAGAGACCCAGTACTTC
CASSDSALDRSLGETQYF
>TRBD1|few|TRBV7-2|TRBJ2-5
TGTGCCAGCAGCTTTTCCGGACAGGACCAAGAGACCCAGTACTTC
CASSFSGQDQETQYF
>-|-|TRBV7-2|TRBJ2-2
TGTGCCAGCAGCTTTGGCGGGGCCGACACCGGGGAGCTGTTTTTT
CASSFGGADTGELFF
>-|-|TRBV29-1|TRBJ1-2
TGCAGCGTTGCTCCCACACCGACGGGTGGCTACACCTTC
CSVAPTPTGGYTF
>TRBD1|-|TRBV18|TRBJ2-2
TGTGCCAGCTCACCAAGGACAGGAAACACCGGGGAGCTGTTTTTT
CASSPRTGNTGELFF
>TRBD1|few|TRBV9|TRBJ1-4
TGTGCCAGCAGCGTAGGTACAGGGGGAAAACTGTTTTTT
CASSVGTGGKLFF
>TRBD1|-|TRBV7-3|TRBJ2-3
TGTGCCAGCAGCACAGGGGCGGGCACAGATACGCAGTATTTT
CASSTGAGTDTQYF
>-|-|TRBV2|TRBJ2-5
TGTGCCAGCAGTGAACGGGCTCAGGGGGAGACCCAGTACTTC
CASSERAQGETQYF
>-|-|TRBV7-2|TRBJ2-1
TGTGCCAGCAGCTCCAACTTGGATGAGCAGTTCTTC
CASSSNLDEQFF
>-|-|TRBV19|TRBJ1-5
TGTGCCAGTAGTATAATACAGGGCCTCAATCAGCCCCAGCATTTT
CASSIIQGLNQPQHF
>-|-|TRBV2|TRBJ1-3
TGTGCCAGCAGTGAGAGCTCTGGAAACACCATATATTTT
CASSESSGNTIYF
>TRBD2|-|TRBV5-1|TRBJ2-7
TGCGCCAGCAGCTCGATCGGCCTAGCGGGAAACTCCTACGAGCAGTACTTC
CASSSIGLAGNSYEQYF
>TRBD1|-|TRBV7-9|TRBJ1-6
TGTGCCAGCAGCTCGAATTCCAGGGGGAAATCACCCCTCCACTTT
CASSSNSRGKSPLHF
>-|-|TRBV14|TRBJ1-6
TGTGCCAGCAGCCAACTACAGGGTTCACCCCTCCACTTT
CASSQLQGSPLHF
>TRBD1|-|TRBV6-5|TRBJ1-2
TGTGCCACCCGGACAGGGGGCGAATATGGCTACACCTTC
CATRTGGEYGYTF
>TRBD1|-|TRBV6-1|TRBJ2-6
TGTGCCAGCAGTCAAGGACAGGCTGGGGCCAACGTCCTGACTTTC
CASSQGQAGANVLTF
>-|-|TRBV7-9|TRBJ1-4
TGTGCCAGCAAGTTGCATGGGGAGGCAACTAATGAAAAACTGTTTTTT
CASKLHGEATNEKLFF
>-|once|TRBV12-5|TRBJ1-3
TGTGCTAGTGGTTTGTCCGCGGGAAACACCATATATTTT
CASGLSAGNTIYF
>-|-|TRBV5-1|TRBJ2-1
TGCGCCAGCAGCGTGGGGGAGTACAATGAGCAGTTCTTC
CASSVGEYNEQFF
>-|-|TRBV6-1|TRBJ2-3
TGTGCCAGCAGTGAATTTAGGGGAGATACGCAGTATTTT
CASSEFRGDTQYF
>-|-|TRBV6-4|TRBJ1-5
TGTGCCAGCAGTGAGAGGGAGGGTCAGCCCCAGCATTTT
CASSEREGQPQHF
>-|-|TRBV5-6|TRBJ2-1
TGTGCCAGCAGCTTGTGGCGGGTACAAAACAATGAGCAGTTCTTC
CASSLWRVQNNEQFF
>TRBD2|-|TRBV11-3|TRBJ2-3
TGTGCCAGCAGCCAACTAGCGGGGGGAACAGATACGCAGTATTTT
CASSQLAGGTDTQYF
>-|-|TRBV5-1|TRBJ2-5
TGCGCCAGCAGTAAAACCGCCCCACTACGCGGCCAAGAGACCCAGTACTTC
CASSKTAPLRGQETQYF
>-|once|TRBV28|TRBJ1-2
TGTGCCAGCAGAGGGACAACAGGGAATGGCTACACCTTC
CASRGTTGNGYTF
>-|-|TRBV23-1|TRBJ2-7
TGCGCCAGCGCGGGCTCCTACGAGCAGTACTTC
CASAGSYEQYF
>-|-|TRBV28|TRBJ2-7
TGTGCCAGCAGTGAATTGCAGGGTTCCCACGAGCAGTACTTC
CASSELQGSHEQYF
>-|-|TRBV10-1|TRBJ1-4
TGCGCCAGCAGTTTCGGAGGGGTGAATGAAAAACTGTTTTTT
CASSFGGVNEKLFF
>TRBD1|few|TRBV9|TRBJ1-6
TGTGCCAGCAGCGTCGGGGTGGCACCGGGACAGACGAATTCACCCCTCCACTTT
CASSVGVAPGQTNSPLHF
>-|few|TRBV29-1|TRBJ2-1
TGCAGCGCCGAAGTAGGGGGGGTTGAGCAGTTCTTC
CSAEVGGVEQFF
>TRBD2|-|TRBV18|TRBJ2-3
TGTGCCAGCTCACCACCGGTAGCGGGGGCCGGAGATACGCAGTATTTT
CASSPPVAGAGDTQYF